A single sample gave rise to the 8 T cell receptor beta chains below, sequenced in a study of control samples from healthy donors and cancer patients. Here immunoSEQ multiplex PCR was the method, and the copy in TCRdb shows in-frame clones only, minus some. The sample includes fewer than 90,000 clones, 80% to 90% of them seen just once. The sequenced sample was PBMCs. The origin of the receptors is a woman aged 55 to 70 with head and neck cancer.

J is TRBJ2-1 and V is TRBV5-4; 9 nucleotides align to TRBD2. The V gene end was trimmed by 5 bases and the J gene end by 0 bases; junction bases not matched to a gene: 6. Germline V CDR1 and CDR2: SGHNT, YYREEE (reference sequence). CDR3 length equals 16 residues. The CDR3 DNA is TGTGCCAGCAGGCTGGGACTAGCTGCCTCCTACAATGAGCAGTTCTTC. This sequence encodes CASRLGLAASYNEQFF.

The rearrangement links TRBV19 to TRBJ2-2; TRBD1 might be the D (5 bases). The CDR3 is made up of 13 amino acids. Trimming pared 7 bases from V and 6 bases from J, leaving 12 bases between. CDR1 is LNHDA, CDR2 SQIVND, per germline (reference sequence). CDR3 nucleotides: TGTGCCAGTACCCAGATAGGGGCCGGGGAGCTGTTTTTT. Protein sequence: CASTQIGAGELFF. Drawing the rest from reference TRBV19 and TRBJ2-2, the complete variable domain is DGGITQSPKYLFRKEGQNVTLSCEQNLNHDAMYWYRQDPGQGLRLIYYSQIVNDFQKGDIAEGYSVSREKKESFPLTVTSAQKNPTAFYLCASTQIGAGELFFGEGSRLTVL.

The V call is TRBV19, the J call TRBJ1-2, with 7 positions matching TRBD1. CDR1 and CDR2 from the germline V gene are LNHDA and SQIVND (reference sequence). This CDR3 contains 14 residues. Unmatched junction bases numbered 11, after V lost 5 bases and J lost 8 bases. The CDR3 loop reads CASSHRDSVQGYTF. The CDR3 nucleotides read TGTGCCAGTAGTCACCGGGACAGTGTGCAAGGCTACACCTTC.

V is TRBV12-5 and J is TRBJ2-3, with 11 bases fitting TRBD2. The J segment lost 6 bases and the V segment lost 5 bases, leaving 10 bases of the junction unmatched. Germline V gives CDR1 LGHNT, CDR2 FRNRAP. The CDR3 sequence is 16 residues long. CDR3 sequence reads: CASGLQIAGGGDTQYF. The CDR3 DNA sequence: TGTGCTAGTGGTCTCCAGATAGCGGGAGGGGGGGATACGCAGTATTTT.

The chain joins TRBV24-1 to TRBJ2-1; TRBD2 aligns across 8 bases. The CDR3 contains 16 residues. Germline lookup yields CDR1 KGHDR and CDR2 SFDVKD. V lost 4 bases and J lost 9; bases outside the gene matches: 13. The CDR3 protein is CATSDHNSGSIGEQFF. The CDR3 nucleotides are TGTGCCACCAGTGACCACAACAGCGGGAGTATTGGTGAGCAGTTCTTC.

V gene TRBV9 combines with J gene TRBJ2-3; tentative D call: TRBD2 (6 bases). CDR1 is SGDLS and CDR2 is YYNGEE in the germline V gene. This CDR3 is 13 amino acids long. The V end lost 3 bases, the J end lost 1 base, and 6 bases lay between the germline ends. CDR3 amino acids: CASSGEGTDTQYF. The CDR3 DNA sequence: TGTGCCAGCAGCGGGGAGGGCACAGATACGCAGTATTTT.

This clone has only one observation. The V call is TRBV19, the J call TRBJ1-4, with a weak D call TRBD1 (6 bases). V lost 10 bases and J 7 bases, leaving 19 bases between the germline ends. The V gene's germline CDR1 is LNHDA and CDR2 SQIVND (reference sequence). This CDR3 spans 14 amino acids. The CDR3 spells CATNSRGTSEKLFF. The CDR3 coding sequence is TGTGCCACCAACAGTAGAGGGACAAGTGAAAAACTGTTTTTT.

There are a few counts of this clone. This rearrangement joins TRBV6-6 to TRBJ2-7; no firm D call. Trimming cost V 2 bases and J 0 bases, with 8 bases left between them. CDR1 is MNHNY and CDR2 is SVGAGI in the germline V gene (reference sequence). The CDR3 runs to 14 residues. CDR3 amino acids: CASSYVGNSYEQYF. DNA of the CDR3: TGTGCCAGCAGTTACGTTGGGAACTCCTACGAGCAGTACTTC.